The 13 T cell receptor beta chains below were found in one sample sequenced in a study of cytomegalovirus exposure and HLA in healthy donors. In the PCR, 60 Vbeta and 13 Jbeta primers were used. Measured with immunoSEQ multiplex PCR; TCRdb has only the in-frame clones, and not every one. Of about 160,000 clones in the sample, around 76% were seen once. The sample comprised PBMCs. The receptors were sampled from a girl aged 5 to 17 in good health and CMV-seropositive.

CDR3 sequence: CASSQPPGLAGGITDTQYF. The CDR3 nucleotides are TGCGCCAGCAGCCAACCACCGGGACTAGCGGGAGGGATCACAGATACGCAGTATTTT. The chain has TRBV4-1 and TRBJ2-3, with 16 nucleotides matching TRBD2. Germline assignment: CDR1 MGHRA and CDR2 YSYEKL. V was pared by 2 bases and J by 2 bases, with 7 bases of the junction left unmatched. This CDR3 has 19 amino acids.

The V and J genes are TRBV19 and TRBJ2-5, with a tentative D call TRBD2 (6 bases). V lost 5 bases and J 1 base, leaving 11 bases between the germline ends. Per germline, CDR1 LNHDA and CDR2 SQIVND (reference sequence). The CDR3 totals 14 residues. The CDR3 reads CASSRAGVQETQYF. The CDR3, as DNA: TGTGCCAGTAGTCGAGCGGGCGTCCAAGAGACCCAGTACTTC.

This chain uses TRBV25-1 with TRBJ1-4; a possible D gene is TRBD1 (6 bases). Germline values: CDR1 MGHDK, CDR2 SYGVNS. V lost 1 base and J lost 5, with 17 bases in between. The CDR3 has 17 residues. The CDR3 coding sequence is TGTGCCAGCAGTGAATTAAGTCGGGCAGGGGTCAATGAAAAACTGTTTTTT. Its protein product is CASSELSRAGVNEKLFF. The full variable domain, with the rest looked up from reference TRBV25-1 and TRBJ1-4, is EADIYQTPRYLVIGTGKKITLECSQTMGHDKMYWYQQDPGMELHLIHYSYGVNSTEKGDLSSESTVSRIRTEHFPLTLESARPSHTSQYLCASSELSRAGVNEKLFFGSGTQLSVL.

The chain links TRBV30 to TRBJ1-3, with 9 nucleotides matching TRBD1. Per the germline V gene, CDR1 is GTSNPN and CDR2 is SVGIG (reference sequence). The CDR3 loop spans 14 amino acids. With 5 bases clipped from V and 4 bases from J, the junction kept 6 bases outside the gene matches. This chain's CDR3 is CAWGTGMVGNTIYF. The DNA for the CDR3 is TGTGCCTGGGGGACAGGGATGGTCGGAAACACCATATATTTT.

The V gene is TRBV10-2, the J gene TRBJ2-7, with TRBD2 matching over 7 bases. V lost 0 bases and J lost 2; bases outside the gene matches: 4. Germline V lookup: CDR1 WSHSY, CDR2 SAAADI. CDR3 length: 15 amino acids. CDR3 nucleotides: TGCGCCAGCAGTGAGTCTAGTAGCGGGCCCTACGAGCAGTACTTC. Protein product: CASSESSSGPYEQYF.

This clone was seen only a few times. This chain links TRBV11-1 with TRBJ2-7, with a tentative D call TRBD2 (5 bases). Deletions cut 4 bases from V and 5 bases from J, with 15 bases between. Per germline, CDR1 SGHAT and CDR2 FQDESV (reference sequence). The CDR3 consists of 14 residues. CDR3: CASSSTHGENEQYF. DNA of the CDR3: TGTGCCAGCAGCTCCACCCACGGGGAAAACGAGCAGTACTTC.

This chain links TRBV5-1 with TRBJ2-3; 10 bases map to TRBD1. V lost 3 bases and J lost 4; bases outside the gene matches: 14. The CDR3 has 18 residues. From germline, CDR1 is SGHRS and CDR2 YFSETQ. The CDR3 is CASSSRPSTGGWADTQYF. The CDR3 DNA follows: TGCGCCAGCAGCTCCAGACCATCGACAGGGGGCTGGGCAGATACGCAGTATTTT.

The rearrangement links TRBV29-1 to TRBJ2-7; 15 bases align to TRBD2. Losses at the gene ends were 7 bases for V and 4 bases for J; bases not matched to a gene: 8. The CDR3 runs 15 residues. The germline V gene has CDR1 SQVTM and CDR2 ANQGSEA. DNA for the CDR3: TGCAGCGCCTCAGGGACTAGCGGGAGGTTATACGAGCAGTACTTC. Amino acid sequence: CSASGTSGRLYEQYF.

This clone was seen just once. The chain joins TRBV6-4 to TRBJ2-6; a possible D gene is TRBD1 (6 bases). The ends were cut back, 6 bases at V and 4 bases at J, with 16 bases in the middle. The CDR3 loop spans 16 amino acids. CDR1 and CDR2 from the germline V gene are MRHNA and SNTAGT. CDR3 residues: CASSVTGSSGANVLTF. The CDR3 DNA reads as TGTGCCAGCAGCGTTACAGGGTCCTCCGGGGCCAACGTCCTGACTTTC.

The chain uses TRBV9 and TRBJ2-5; 7 nucleotides align to TRBD1. The CDR3 consists of 15 residues. Per germline, CDR1 SGDLS and CDR2 YYNGEE. Trimming at V came to 0 bases and at J to 4 bases, leaving 6 bases not matched to a gene. This CDR3 is CASSVGPGQLETQYF. In nucleotides, the CDR3 is TGTGCCAGCAGCGTAGGGCCGGGACAGCTAGAGACCCAGTACTTC.

The chain uses TRBV23-1 and TRBJ2-1; a possible D gene is TRBD1 (5 bases). TRBV23-1 is sorted into the ORF group, with uncertain function. V was cut by 6 bases and J by 3 bases, with 18 bases left in between. The CDR3 sequence is 16 residues long. CDR3 nucleotides: TGCGCCAGCAGCAACCACAGGAATACAAACTACAATGAGCAGTTCTTC. Its translation is CASSNHRNTNYNEQFF.

The chain uses TRBV11-2 and TRBJ2-1; maybe TRBD2 (6 bases). CDR1 is SGHAT and CDR2 is FQNNGV in the germline V gene. Trimming took 6 bases from V and 4 from J, leaving 19 bases between them. The CDR3 is 16 residues long. The CDR3 bases are TGTGCCAGCAGTCCCACGGGTCTAGCGCTGTACAATGAGCAGTTCTTC. This sequence encodes CASSPTGLALYNEQFF.

CDR3 residues: CASSVTGAYEQYF. CDR3 nucleotide sequence: TGTGCCAGCAGTGTTACAGGGGCCTACGAGCAGTACTTC. This chain connects TRBV25-1 to TRBJ2-7; 7 bases line up with TRBD1. Germline-derived CDR1 and CDR2 are MGHDK and SYGVNS. With 4 bases clipped from V and 2 bases from J, the junction kept 2 bases outside the gene matches. The CDR3 extends over 13 amino acids.